This T cell receptor (beta chain) was captured by sequencing in a study of CD8 T cells in ankylosing spondylitis. General study findings and limits: Disease-linked clones bore a CD8+ phenotype and were relatively rare in peripheral blood.

5'-RACE, quantitative and with molecular barcodes, yielded the TCR beta libraries. TCRdb processed the 5' RACE reads anew with MiXCR; each CDR3 protein has one entry. Of tens of thousands of distinct CDR3 sequences in the sample, roughly 9.6% were seen once. Deletions cut 4 bases from V and 2 bases from J, with 9 bases between. There are 14 residues in the CDR3. In this sample, this clonotype turned up many times. Its specificity is not known. The sequenced sample consisted of blood, either unsorted or a sorted T cell fraction (not recorded which). This rearrangement joins TRBV12-3 or TRBV12-4 to TRBJ1-5, with D unclear. The TCR sequence derives from a male donor with ankylosing spondylitis or in good health (not recorded which). The CDR3 nucleotides are TGTGCCAGCAGTTGGGCCTTTCGCAATCAGCCCCAGCATTTT. It codes for CASSWAFRNQPQHF.